This T cell receptor beta chain was captured in a study of post-analysis software for immune sequencing data. Study outcomes and limitations: In patients, five TRBV segments were more frequent than in controls, with TRBV5-6, TRBV5-1 and TRBV20-1 among them. Under F measure analysis, samples from one preparation batch co-clustered strongly. Patients with multiple sclerosis recorded significantly lower normalized Chao1 diversity than controls, the study found.

V lost 4 bases to trimming and J lost 5 bases, with 17 bases between them. The germline CDR1 and CDR2 sequences are SGHTA and FQGNSA. The CDR3 contains 15 residues. Each TCR beta cDNA library carried unique molecular identifiers. TCRdb used MiXCR to reprocess the PCR reads, holding one entry per CDR3 protein. The sample includes around 200,000 distinct CDR3 sequences, over 25% seen only once; the top ten take 3% to 3.5%. This clonotype was seen only a few times. Its specificity is unknown. This clonotype was sampled from a girl between 2 and 17 years old with multiple sclerosis. The V gene is TRBV7-2, the J gene TRBJ1-1, with D uncertain. The material sequenced was blood. CDR3 sequence reads: CASSSVRYSGTEAFF. The CDR3 coding sequence is TGTGCCAGCAGCTCCGTTCGCTACTCCGGGACTGAAGCTTTCTTT. Filled out from reference TRBV7-2 and TRBJ1-1, the complete variable domain reads GAGVSQSPSNKVTEKGKDVELRCDPISGHTALYWYRQSLGQGLEFLIYFQGNSAPDKSGLPSDRFSAERTGGSVSTLTIQRTQQEDSAVYLCASSSVRYSGTEAFFGQGTRLTVV.